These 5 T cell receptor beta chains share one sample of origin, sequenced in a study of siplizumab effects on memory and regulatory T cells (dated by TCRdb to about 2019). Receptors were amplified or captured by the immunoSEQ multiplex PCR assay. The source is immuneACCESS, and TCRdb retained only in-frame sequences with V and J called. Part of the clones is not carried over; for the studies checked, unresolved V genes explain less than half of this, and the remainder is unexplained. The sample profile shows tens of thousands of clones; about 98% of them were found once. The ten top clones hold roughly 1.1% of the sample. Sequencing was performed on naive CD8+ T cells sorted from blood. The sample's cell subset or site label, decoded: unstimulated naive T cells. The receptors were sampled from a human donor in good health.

The DNA of the CDR3 is TGTGCCAGCAGCCCTCCAACCACAGGGCCCGGGGAGCTGTTTTTT. Protein: CASSPPTTGPGELFF. The chain combines TRBV7-9 with TRBJ2-2; D possibly corresponds to TRBD1 (6 bases). V gave up 5 bases and J gave up 6 bases, with 16 bases separating them. There are 15 residues in the CDR3. Germline V gene data show CDR1 as SEHNR and CDR2 as FQNEAQ (reference sequence).

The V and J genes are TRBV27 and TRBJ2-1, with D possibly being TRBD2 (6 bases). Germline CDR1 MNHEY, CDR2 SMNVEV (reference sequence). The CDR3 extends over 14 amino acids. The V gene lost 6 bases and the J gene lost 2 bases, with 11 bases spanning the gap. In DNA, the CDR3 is TGTGCCAGCAGCTACGCGGGACCCTACAATGAGCAGTTCTTC. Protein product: CASSYAGPYNEQFF.

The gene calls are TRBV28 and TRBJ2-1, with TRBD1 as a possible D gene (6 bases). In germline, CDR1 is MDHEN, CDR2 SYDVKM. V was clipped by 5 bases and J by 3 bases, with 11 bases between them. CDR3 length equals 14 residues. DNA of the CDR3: TGTGCCAGCAGTGACACAGGGATCTACAATGAGCAGTTCTTC. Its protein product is CASSDTGIYNEQFF. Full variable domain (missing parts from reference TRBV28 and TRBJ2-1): DVKVTQSSRYLVKRTGEKVFLECVQDMDHENMFWYRQDPGLGLRLIYFSYDVKMKEKGDIPEGYSVSREKKERFSLILESASTNQTSMYLCASSDTGIYNEQFFGPGTRLTVL.

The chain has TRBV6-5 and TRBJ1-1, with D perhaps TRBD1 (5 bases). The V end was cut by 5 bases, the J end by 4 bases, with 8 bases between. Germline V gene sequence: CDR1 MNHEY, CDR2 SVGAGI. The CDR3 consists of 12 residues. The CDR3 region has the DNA TGTGCCAGCAGTCCCGGGGGCACTGAAGCTTTCTTT. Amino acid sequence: CASSPGGTEAFF.

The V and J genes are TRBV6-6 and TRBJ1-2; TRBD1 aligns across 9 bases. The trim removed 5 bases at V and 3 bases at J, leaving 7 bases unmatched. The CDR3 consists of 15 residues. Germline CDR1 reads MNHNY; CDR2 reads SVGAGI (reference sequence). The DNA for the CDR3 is TGTGCCAGCAGTCCGGGGACAGGGCTAGACTATGGCTACACCTTC. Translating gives CASSPGTGLDYGYTF.